The entry below gives a single T cell receptor beta chain sequence along with its context. Its target is unknown. The data were obtained in a study of blood T cells in healthy people across ages. The use of a sample-barcoded 5' primer and a J-beta primer mix characterized a second PCR of about 7 to 12 cycles. MiXCR was run by TCRdb on the 5' RACE reads, yielding one entry per CDR3 protein. This sample has 550,000 to 650,000 distinct CDR3 sequences, with roughly a quarter found just once. The study, taken as a whole, reports: Unsorted PBMC input precluded a conclusive naive versus antigen-experienced comparison.

The sample, about 9.7 milliliters of peripheral blood, was drawn from each donor. Germline CDR1 reads MGHRA; CDR2 reads YSYEKL. V was shortened by 0 bases and J by 3 bases, with 6 bases between the two germline ends. This CDR3 contains 13 residues. This sample also appeared in a second study, on T cells of mothers and their children.

The receptor comes from a boy between 2 and 10 years old in good health. The chain employs TRBV4-1 and TRBJ2-7; D is unclear. Sequences were obtained from blood. The CDR3 DNA is TGCGCCAGCAGCCAAGAATACGGCTACGAGCAGTACTTC. Its translation is CASSQEYGYEQYF.